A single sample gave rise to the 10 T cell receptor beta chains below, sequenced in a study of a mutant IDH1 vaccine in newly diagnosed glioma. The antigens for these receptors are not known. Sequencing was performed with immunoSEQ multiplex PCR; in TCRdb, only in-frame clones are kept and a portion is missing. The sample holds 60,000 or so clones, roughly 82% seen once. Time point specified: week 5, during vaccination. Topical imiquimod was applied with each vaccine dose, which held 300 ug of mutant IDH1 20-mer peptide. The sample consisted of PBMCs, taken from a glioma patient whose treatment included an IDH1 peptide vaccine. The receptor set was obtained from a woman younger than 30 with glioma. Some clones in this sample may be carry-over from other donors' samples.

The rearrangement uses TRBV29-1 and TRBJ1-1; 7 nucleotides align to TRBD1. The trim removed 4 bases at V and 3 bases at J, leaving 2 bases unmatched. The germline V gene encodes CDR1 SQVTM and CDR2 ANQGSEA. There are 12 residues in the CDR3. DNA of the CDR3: TGCAGCGTTGTCAGGGGGGACACTGAAGCTTTCTTT. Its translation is CSVVRGDTEAFF.

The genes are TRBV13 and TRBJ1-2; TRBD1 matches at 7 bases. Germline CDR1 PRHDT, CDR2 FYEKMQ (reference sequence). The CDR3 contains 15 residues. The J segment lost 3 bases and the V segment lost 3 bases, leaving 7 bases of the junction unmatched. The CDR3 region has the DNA TGTGCCAGCAGCTTCAGGGGGTGGGAGGACTATGGCTACACCTTC. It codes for CASSFRGWEDYGYTF.

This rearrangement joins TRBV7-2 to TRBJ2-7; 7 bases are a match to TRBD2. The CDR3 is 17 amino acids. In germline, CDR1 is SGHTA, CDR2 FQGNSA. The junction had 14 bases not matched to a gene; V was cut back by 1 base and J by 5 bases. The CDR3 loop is CASSLVFSGSALDEQYF. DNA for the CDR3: TGTGCCAGCAGCTTAGTGTTTAGCGGGTCGGCTCTGGACGAGCAGTACTTC.

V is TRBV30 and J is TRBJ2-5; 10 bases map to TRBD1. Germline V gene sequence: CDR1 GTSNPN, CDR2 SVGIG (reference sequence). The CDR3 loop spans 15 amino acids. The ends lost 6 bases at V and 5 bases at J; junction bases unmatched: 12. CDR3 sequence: CACPLGQGSEETQYF. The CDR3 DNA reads TGTGCCTGCCCGCTGGGACAGGGGAGCGAGGAGACCCAGTACTTC.

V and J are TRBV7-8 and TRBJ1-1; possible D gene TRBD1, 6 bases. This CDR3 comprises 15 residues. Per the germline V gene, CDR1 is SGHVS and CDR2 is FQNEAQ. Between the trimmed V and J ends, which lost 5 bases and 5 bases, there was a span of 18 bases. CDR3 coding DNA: TGTGCCAGCAGCCTAAGGGGGGTCTCGGGAACTGAAGCTTTCTTT. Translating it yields CASSLRGVSGTEAFF.

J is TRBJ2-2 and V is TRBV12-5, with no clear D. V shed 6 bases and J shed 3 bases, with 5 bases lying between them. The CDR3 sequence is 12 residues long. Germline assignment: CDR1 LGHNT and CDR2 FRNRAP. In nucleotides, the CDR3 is TGTGCTAGTGGCATTTACACCGGGGAGCTGTTTTTT. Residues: CASGIYTGELFF.

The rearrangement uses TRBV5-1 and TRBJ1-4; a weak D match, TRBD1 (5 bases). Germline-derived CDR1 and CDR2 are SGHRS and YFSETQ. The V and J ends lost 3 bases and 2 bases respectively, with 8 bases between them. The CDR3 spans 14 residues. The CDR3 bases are TGCGCCAGCAGCTCGCGGGGCACTAATGAAAAACTGTTTTTT. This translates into CASSSRGTNEKLFF.

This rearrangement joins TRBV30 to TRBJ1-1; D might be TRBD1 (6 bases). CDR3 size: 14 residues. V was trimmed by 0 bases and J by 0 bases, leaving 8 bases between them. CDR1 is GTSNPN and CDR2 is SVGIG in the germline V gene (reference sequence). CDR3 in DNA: TGTGCCTGGAGTGTGGGGGCGGTGAACACTGAAGCTTTCTTT. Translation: CAWSVGAVNTEAFF.

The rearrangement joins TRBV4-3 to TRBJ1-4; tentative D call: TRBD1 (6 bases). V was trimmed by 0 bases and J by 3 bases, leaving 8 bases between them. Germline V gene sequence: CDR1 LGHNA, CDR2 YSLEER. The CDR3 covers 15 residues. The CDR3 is CASSQDGQSNEKLFF. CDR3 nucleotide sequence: TGCGCCAGCAGCCAAGATGGACAGTCTAATGAAAAACTGTTTTTT.

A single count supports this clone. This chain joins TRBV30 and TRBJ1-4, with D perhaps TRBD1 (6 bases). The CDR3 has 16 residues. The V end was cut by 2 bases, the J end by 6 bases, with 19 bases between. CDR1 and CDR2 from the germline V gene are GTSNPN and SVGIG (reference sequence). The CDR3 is CAWSPVQWRGDEKLFF. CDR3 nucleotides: TGTGCCTGGAGTCCCGTGCAGTGGAGGGGGGATGAAAAACTGTTTTTT.